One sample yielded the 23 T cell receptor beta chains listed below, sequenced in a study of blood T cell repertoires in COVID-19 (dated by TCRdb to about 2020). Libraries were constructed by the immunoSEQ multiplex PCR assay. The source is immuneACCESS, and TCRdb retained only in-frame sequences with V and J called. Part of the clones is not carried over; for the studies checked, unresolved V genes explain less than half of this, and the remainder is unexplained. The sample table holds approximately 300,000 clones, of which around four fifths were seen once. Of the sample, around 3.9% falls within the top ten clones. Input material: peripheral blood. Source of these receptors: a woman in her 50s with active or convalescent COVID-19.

Here the CDR3 reads CASSRLNERGSYEQYF. Written as DNA, the CDR3 is TGCGCCAGCAGCCGATTAAACGAGCGCGGGTCCTACGAGCAGTACTTC. The chain combines TRBV4-1 with TRBJ2-7, with D tentatively TRBD2 (5 bases). This CDR3 is 16 amino acids long. V was clipped by 4 bases and J by 1 base, with 17 bases between them. Germline V gene lookup returns CDR1 MGHRA and CDR2 YSYEKL.

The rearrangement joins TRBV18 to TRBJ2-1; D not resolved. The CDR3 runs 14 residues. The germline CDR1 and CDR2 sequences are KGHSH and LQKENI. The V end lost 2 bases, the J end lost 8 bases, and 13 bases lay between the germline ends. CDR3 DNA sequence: TGTGCCAGCTCACCAAGGCAGGCCGACGATGAGCAGTTCTTC. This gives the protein CASSPRQADDEQFF.

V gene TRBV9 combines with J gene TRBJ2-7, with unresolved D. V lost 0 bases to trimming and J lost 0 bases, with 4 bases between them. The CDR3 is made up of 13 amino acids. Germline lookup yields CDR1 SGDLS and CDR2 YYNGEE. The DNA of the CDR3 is TGTGCCAGCAGCGTAGATAGCTCCTACGAGCAGTACTTC. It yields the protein CASSVDSSYEQYF.

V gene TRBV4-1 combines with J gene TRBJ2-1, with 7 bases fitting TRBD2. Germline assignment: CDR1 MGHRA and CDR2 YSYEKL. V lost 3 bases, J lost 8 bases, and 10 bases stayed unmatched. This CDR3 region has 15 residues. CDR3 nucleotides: TGCGCCAGCAGCCAGGGGTTAGCGGGTAGCTATGAGCAGTTCTTC. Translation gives CASSQGLAGSYEQFF.

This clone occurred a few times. CDR3 bases: TGTGCCACCAGCGACTATAGCAATCAGCCCCAGCATTTT. As protein: CATSDYSNQPQHF. This chain uses TRBV24-1 with TRBJ1-5, with D unclear. This CDR3 is 13 amino acids long. V lost 7 bases, J lost 0 bases, and 6 bases lay in between. Germline CDR1 reads KGHDR; CDR2 reads SFDVKD.

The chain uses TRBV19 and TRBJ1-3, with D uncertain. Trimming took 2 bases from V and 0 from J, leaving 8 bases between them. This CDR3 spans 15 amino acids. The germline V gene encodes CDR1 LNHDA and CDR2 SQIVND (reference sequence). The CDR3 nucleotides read TGTGCCAGTAGTATACGACTGAACTCTGGAAACACCATATATTTT. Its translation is CASSIRLNSGNTIYF.

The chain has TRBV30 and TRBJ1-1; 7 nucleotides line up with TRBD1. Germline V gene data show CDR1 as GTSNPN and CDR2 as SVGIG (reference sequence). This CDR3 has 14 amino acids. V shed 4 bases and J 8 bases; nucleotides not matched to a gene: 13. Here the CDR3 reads CAWTRPTTGTEAFF. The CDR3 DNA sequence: TGTGCCTGGACAAGACCTACGACAGGGACCGAAGCTTTCTTT. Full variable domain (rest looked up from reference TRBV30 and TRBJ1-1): SQTIHQWPATLVQPVGSPLSLECTVEGTSNPNLYWYRQAAGRGLQLLFYSVGIGQISSEVPQNLSASRPQDRQFILSSKKLLLSDSGFYLCAWTRPTTGTEAFFGQGTRLTVV.

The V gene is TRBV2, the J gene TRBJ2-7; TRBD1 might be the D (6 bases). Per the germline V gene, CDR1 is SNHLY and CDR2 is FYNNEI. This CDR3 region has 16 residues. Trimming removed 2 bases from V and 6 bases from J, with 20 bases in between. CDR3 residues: CASSETLRQVVGEQYF. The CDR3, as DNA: TGTGCCAGCAGTGAAACTTTGAGACAGGTGGTCGGCGAGCAGTACTTC. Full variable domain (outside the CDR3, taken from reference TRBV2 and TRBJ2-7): EPEVTQTPSHQVTQMGQEVILRCVPISNHLYFYWYRQILGQKVEFLVSFYNNEISEKSEIFDDQFSVERPDGSNFTLKIRSTKLEDSAMYFCASSETLRQVVGEQYFGPGTRLTVT.

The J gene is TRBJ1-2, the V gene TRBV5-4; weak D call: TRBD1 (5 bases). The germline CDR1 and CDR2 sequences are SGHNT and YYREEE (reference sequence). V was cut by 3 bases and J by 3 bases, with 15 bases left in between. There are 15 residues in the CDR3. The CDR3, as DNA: TGTGCCAGCAGCTATCCAGGGTTCGGCGACTATGGCTACACCTTC. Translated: CASSYPGFGDYGYTF.

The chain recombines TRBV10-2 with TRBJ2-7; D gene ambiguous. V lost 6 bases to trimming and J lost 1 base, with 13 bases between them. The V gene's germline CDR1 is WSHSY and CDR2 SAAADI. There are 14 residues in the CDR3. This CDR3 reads CASRLSVRSYEQYF. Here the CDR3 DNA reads TGCGCCAGCAGGCTCTCTGTGCGGTCCTACGAGCAGTACTTC.

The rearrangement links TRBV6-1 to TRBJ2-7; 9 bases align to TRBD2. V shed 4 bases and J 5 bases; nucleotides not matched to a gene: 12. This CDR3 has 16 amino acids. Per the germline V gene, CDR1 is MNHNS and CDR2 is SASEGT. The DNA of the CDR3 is TGTGCCAGCAGTGGCCTAGGAGCGGGAGGTCCCCACGAGCAGTACTTC. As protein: CASSGLGAGGPHEQYF.

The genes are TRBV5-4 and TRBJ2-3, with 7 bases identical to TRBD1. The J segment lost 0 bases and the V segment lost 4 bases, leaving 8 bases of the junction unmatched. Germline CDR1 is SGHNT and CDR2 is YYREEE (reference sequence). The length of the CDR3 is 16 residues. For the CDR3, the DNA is TGTGCCAGCAGCGGAGACAGGGTGCGGAGCACAGATACGCAGTATTTT. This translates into CASSGDRVRSTDTQYF.

Here the CDR3 reads CASSEAGTGVGYTF. Here the CDR3 DNA reads TGTGCCAGCAGTGAAGCGGGGACAGGGGTCGGCTACACCTTC. The chain couples TRBV2 to TRBJ1-2, with 10 bases matching TRBD1. V dropped 0 bases and J dropped 8; count of bases not matched to a gene: 3. CDR3 length equals 14 residues. The germline CDR1 and CDR2 sequences are SNHLY and FYNNEI.

This CDR3 is CASSLVTGGSNEQFF. For the CDR3, the DNA is TGCGCCAGCAGCTTGGTAACGGGAGGTTCAAATGAGCAGTTCTTC. The J gene is TRBJ2-1, the V gene TRBV5-1; 7 nucleotides match TRBD2. This CDR3 comprises 15 residues. Germline V lookup: CDR1 SGHRS, CDR2 YFSETQ. The V gene end was trimmed by 0 bases and the J gene end by 7 bases; junction bases not matched to a gene: 7. The variable domain in full, with the rest retrieved from reference TRBV5-1 and TRBJ2-1, is KAGVTQTPRYLIKTRGQQVTLSCSPISGHRSVSWYQQTPGQGLQFLFEYFSETQRNKGNFPGRFSGRQFSNSRSEMNVSTLELGDSALYLCASSLVTGGSNEQFFGPGTRLTVL.

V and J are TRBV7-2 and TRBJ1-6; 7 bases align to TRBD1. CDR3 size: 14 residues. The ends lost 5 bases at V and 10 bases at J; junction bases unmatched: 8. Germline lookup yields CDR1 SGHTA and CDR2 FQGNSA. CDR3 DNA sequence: TGTGCCAGCAGCACAGGGGCGTCTGGATCACCCCTCCACTTT. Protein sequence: CASSTGASGSPLHF.

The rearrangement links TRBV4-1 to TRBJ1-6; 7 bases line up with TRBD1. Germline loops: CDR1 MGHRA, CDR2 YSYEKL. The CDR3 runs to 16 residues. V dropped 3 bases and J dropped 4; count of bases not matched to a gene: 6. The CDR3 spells CASSHAGTAYNSPLHF. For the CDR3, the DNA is TGCGCCAGCAGCCACGCCGGGACAGCTTATAATTCACCCCTCCACTTT.

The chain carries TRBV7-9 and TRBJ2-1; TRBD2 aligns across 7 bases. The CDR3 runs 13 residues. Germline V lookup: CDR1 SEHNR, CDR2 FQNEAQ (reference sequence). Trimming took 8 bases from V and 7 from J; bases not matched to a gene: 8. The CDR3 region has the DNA TGTGCCAGCGGGAGGGCAGGAGGGAATGAGCAGTTCTTC. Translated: CASGRAGGNEQFF.

CDR3 in amino acids: CASSGQLTDTQYF. The CDR3 DNA reads TGCGCCAGCAGTGGGCAGCTCACAGATACGCAGTATTTT. The genes are TRBV5-1 and TRBJ2-3; D is unclear. CDR3 length equals 13 residues. CDR1 and CDR2 (germline): SGHRS, YFSETQ. Trimming left V 5 bases short and J 2 bases short, with 9 bases between.

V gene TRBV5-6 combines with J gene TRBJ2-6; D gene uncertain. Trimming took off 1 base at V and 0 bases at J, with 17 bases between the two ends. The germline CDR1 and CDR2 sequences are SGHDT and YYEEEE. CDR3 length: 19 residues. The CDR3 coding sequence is TGTGCCAGCAGCTTGTTCGTACCGATACTACCCTCTGGGGCCAACGTCCTGACTTTC. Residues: CASSLFVPILPSGANVLTF.

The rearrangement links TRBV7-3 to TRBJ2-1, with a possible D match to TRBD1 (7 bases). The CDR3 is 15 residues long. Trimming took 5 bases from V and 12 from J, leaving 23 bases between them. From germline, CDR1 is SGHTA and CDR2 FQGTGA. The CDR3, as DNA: TGTGCCAGCAGCCCCCAGGGGGTATACGGAGGGGCGCAGTTCTTC. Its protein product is CASSPQGVYGGAQFF.

CDR3 coding DNA: TGTGCCAGCAGCTGGGGGAACGGGGGGCAAGAGACCCAGTACTTC. Protein product: CASSWGNGGQETQYF. V gene TRBV28 combines with J gene TRBJ2-5, with 7 bases fitting TRBD2. The CDR3 has 15 amino acids. Germline lookup yields CDR1 MDHEN and CDR2 SYDVKM. J lost 2 bases, V lost 6 bases, and 9 bases had no gene match.

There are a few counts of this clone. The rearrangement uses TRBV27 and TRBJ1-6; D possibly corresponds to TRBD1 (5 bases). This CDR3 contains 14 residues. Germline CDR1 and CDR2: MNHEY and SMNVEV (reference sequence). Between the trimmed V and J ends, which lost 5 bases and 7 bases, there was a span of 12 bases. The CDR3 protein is CASSKRGYNSPLHF. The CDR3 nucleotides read TGTGCCAGCAGTAAAAGGGGATACAATTCACCCCTCCACTTT.

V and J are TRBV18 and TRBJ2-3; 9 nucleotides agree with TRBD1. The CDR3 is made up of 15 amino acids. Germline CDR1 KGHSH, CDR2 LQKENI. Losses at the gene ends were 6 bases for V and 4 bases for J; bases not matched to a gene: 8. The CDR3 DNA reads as TGTGCCAGCTCCGCCGGGACAGGGTGGGCAGATACGCAGTATTTT. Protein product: CASSAGTGWADTQYF.